A single sample gave rise to the 13 T cell receptor beta chains below, sequenced in a study of cytomegalovirus exposure and HLA in healthy donors. Both 60 Vbeta primers and 13 Jbeta primers went into the PCR. Sequenced by immunoSEQ multiplex PCR; TCRdb stores in-frame clones only, minus some. Counted here are under 200,000 clones, around 80% occurring once; the ten biggest clones make up about 0.69%. Sequenced input: PBMCs. These receptors originate from a female donor in good health and CMV-seronegative.

This clone has a single count. This chain connects TRBV10-3 to TRBJ1-2; 7 bases map to TRBD1. J was trimmed by 2 bases and V by 6 bases; bases with no gene match: 12. CDR3 length: 16 amino acids. Germline V gives CDR1 ENHRY, CDR2 SYGVKD. CDR3 sequence: CAISRGQALRNYGYTF. The CDR3 DNA reads as TGTGCCATCAGCCGCGGACAGGCGCTCCGAAACTATGGCTACACCTTC.

The genes are TRBV30 and TRBJ1-5; D not resolved. The length of the CDR3 is 13 residues. V lost 2 bases and J 4 bases, leaving 9 bases between the germline ends. Germline CDR1 is GTSNPN and CDR2 is SVGIG (reference sequence). CDR3 DNA: TGTGCCTGGAGTTCCACCCTAAATCAGCCCCAGCATTTT. Protein sequence: CAWSSTLNQPQHF.

This chain joins TRBV6-5 and TRBJ2-6, with 9 bases fitting TRBD1. V lost 10 bases and J lost 8; bases outside the gene matches: 6. CDR3 length: 13 residues. The V gene's germline CDR1 is MNHEY and CDR2 SVGAGI. DNA for the CDR3: TGTGCCACCCGGACAGGGGTAACCAACGTCCTGACTTTC. Its protein is CATRTGVTNVLTF.

The chain joins TRBV4-2 to TRBJ2-3, with 13 nucleotides matching TRBD2. Per germline, CDR1 LGHNA and CDR2 YNFKEQ. V lost 5 bases, J lost 2 bases, and 7 bases stayed unmatched. The CDR3 is 17 amino acids. Here the CDR3 reads CASSTELAGGPTDTQYF. CDR3 DNA: TGTGCCAGCAGCACCGAACTAGCGGGGGGGCCCACAGATACGCAGTATTTT.

The chain links TRBV18 to TRBJ2-1, with TRBD2 matching over 11 bases. Trimming removed 3 bases from V and 6 bases from J; junction bases left unmatched: 7. This CDR3 is 16 amino acids long. Germline CDR1 KGHSH, CDR2 LQKENI. The CDR3: CASSPQLAGVGNEQFF. The CDR3 DNA sequence: TGTGCCAGCTCACCGCAACTAGCGGGAGTAGGCAATGAGCAGTTCTTC.

The chain uses TRBV6-1 and TRBJ1-5; possible D gene TRBD1, 6 bases. The CDR3 consists of 15 residues. Germline values: CDR1 MNHNS, CDR2 SASEGT. Trimming left V 6 bases short and J 3 bases short, with 15 bases between. CDR3 coding DNA: TGTGCCAGCAGGGACGGACAGAGCCTCAATCAGCCCCAGCATTTT. It yields the protein CASRDGQSLNQPQHF.

This chain joins TRBV5-1 and TRBJ2-3; no clear D gene. V lost 4 bases and J lost 4, with 16 bases in between. The CDR3 totals 15 residues. The germline gives CDR1 SGHRS, CDR2 YFSETQ. CDR3 DNA sequence: TGCGCCAGCAGCCCCACTTTGCTCCCCCCAGATACGCAGTATTTT. Translating it yields CASSPTLLPPDTQYF.

This chain connects TRBV4-1 to TRBJ2-5; the D gene is possibly TRBD2 (5 bases). The assigned J gene may be wrong: the sequence end matches TRBJ2-7 better. Per the germline V gene, CDR1 is MGHRA and CDR2 is YSYEKL. CDR3 length equals 15 residues. CDR3 protein: CASSHGLSSSYEQYF. The CDR3 coding sequence is TGCGCCAGCAGCCATGGACTCTCAAGCTCCTACGAGCAGTACTTC.

Comment on this clone: At one boundary the junction diverges from the germline segment, which might be a read error. The chain couples TRBV7-3 to TRBJ2-5; the D gene is possibly TRBD1 (6 bases). The CDR3 sequence is 13 residues long. Looked up from germline, CDR1 is SGHTA and CDR2 is FQGTGA. CDR3 residues: CASSFGQQEAQYF. The CDR3 DNA reads TGTGCCAGCAGCTTTGGACAGCAAGAGGCCCAGTACTTC.

V is TRBV7-8 and J is TRBJ2-3; D is possibly TRBD1 (5 bases). The CDR3 sequence is 15 residues long. Per germline, CDR1 SGHVS and CDR2 FQNEAQ. Trimming cost V 3 bases and J 2 bases, with 12 bases left between them. CDR3 region: CASSFSDRLTDTQYF. The CDR3 bases are TGTGCCAGCAGCTTCTCCGACAGACTCACAGATACGCAGTATTTT.

V is TRBV27 and J is TRBJ1-3, with D unresolved. The V and J ends lost 3 bases and 2 bases respectively, with 11 bases between them. Germline values: CDR1 MNHEY, CDR2 SMNVEV (reference sequence). This CDR3 has 15 amino acids. CDR3 coding DNA: TGTGCCAGCAGTTTGTCCCGAGCCCCTGGAAACACCATATATTTT. Protein: CASSLSRAPGNTIYF.

V gene TRBV27 combines with J gene TRBJ1-2; TRBD1 aligns across 10 bases. The CDR3 runs to 17 residues. Germline-derived CDR1 and CDR2 are MNHEY and SMNVEV (reference sequence). J lost 12 bases, V lost 5 bases, and 21 bases had no gene match. CDR3 in DNA: TGTGCCAGCAGTCCGCTAGGGGGACAGGGGCACTCGGTGGGTAACACCTTC. It translates to CASSPLGGQGHSVGNTF.

This sequence joins TRBV29-1 and TRBJ2-5, with TRBD2 matching 8 bases. The germline gives CDR1 SQVTM, CDR2 ANQGSEA. This CDR3 contains 14 residues. With V trimmed by 4 bases and J by 0 bases, 4 bases remained unmatched. CDR3 DNA sequence: TGCAGCGTTGCTAGACTAGCGAACCAAGAGACCCAGTACTTC. Amino acid sequence: CSVARLANQETQYF.